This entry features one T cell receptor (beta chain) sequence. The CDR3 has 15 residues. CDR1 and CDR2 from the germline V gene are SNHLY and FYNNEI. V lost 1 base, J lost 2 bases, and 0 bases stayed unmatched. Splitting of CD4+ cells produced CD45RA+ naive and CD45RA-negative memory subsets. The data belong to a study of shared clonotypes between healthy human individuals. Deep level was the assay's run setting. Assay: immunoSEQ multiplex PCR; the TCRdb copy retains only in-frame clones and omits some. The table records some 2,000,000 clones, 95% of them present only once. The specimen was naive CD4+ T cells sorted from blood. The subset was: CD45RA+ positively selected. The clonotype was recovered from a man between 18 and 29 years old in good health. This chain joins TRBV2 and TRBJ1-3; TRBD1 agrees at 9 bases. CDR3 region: CASSEDRGPGNTIYF. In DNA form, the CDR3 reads TGTGCCAGCAGTGAAGACAGGGGGCCTGGAAACACCATATATTTT.